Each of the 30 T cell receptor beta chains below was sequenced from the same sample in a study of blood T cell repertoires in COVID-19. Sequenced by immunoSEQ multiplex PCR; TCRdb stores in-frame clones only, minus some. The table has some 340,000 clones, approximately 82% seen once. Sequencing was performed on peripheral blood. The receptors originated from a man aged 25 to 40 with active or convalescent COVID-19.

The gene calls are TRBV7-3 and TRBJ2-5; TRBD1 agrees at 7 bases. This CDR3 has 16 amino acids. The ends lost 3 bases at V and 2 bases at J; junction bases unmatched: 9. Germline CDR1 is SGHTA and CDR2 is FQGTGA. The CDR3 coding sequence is TGTGCCAGCAGCTTGATGGCAGGGGGTGGACAAGAGACCCAGTACTTC. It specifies CASSLMAGGGQETQYF.

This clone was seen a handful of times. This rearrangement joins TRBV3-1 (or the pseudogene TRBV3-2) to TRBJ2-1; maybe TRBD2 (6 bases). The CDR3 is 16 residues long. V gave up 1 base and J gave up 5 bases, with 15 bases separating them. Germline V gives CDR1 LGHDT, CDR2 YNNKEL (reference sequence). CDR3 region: CASSQVETRLHNEQFF. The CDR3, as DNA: TGTGCCAGCAGCCAAGTCGAGACTAGACTCCACAATGAGCAGTTCTTC.

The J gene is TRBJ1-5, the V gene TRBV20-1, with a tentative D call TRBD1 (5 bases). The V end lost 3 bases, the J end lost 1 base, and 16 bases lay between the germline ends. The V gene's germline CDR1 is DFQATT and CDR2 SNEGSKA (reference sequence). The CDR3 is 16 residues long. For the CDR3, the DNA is TGCAGTGCTAGTCGTAGTGGGGGGAGGAGCAATCAGCCCCAGCATTTT. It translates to CSASRSGGRSNQPQHF.

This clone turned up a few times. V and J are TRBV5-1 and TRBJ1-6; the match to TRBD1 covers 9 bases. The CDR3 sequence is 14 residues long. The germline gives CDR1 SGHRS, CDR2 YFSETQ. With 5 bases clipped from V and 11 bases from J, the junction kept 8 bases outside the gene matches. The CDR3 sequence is CASRPTGGWTPLHF. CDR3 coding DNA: TGCGCCAGCAGACCCACAGGGGGCTGGACACCCCTCCACTTT.

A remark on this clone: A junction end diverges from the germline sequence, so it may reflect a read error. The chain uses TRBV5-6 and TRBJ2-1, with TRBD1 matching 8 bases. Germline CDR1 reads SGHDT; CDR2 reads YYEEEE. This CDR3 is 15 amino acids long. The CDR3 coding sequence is TGTGCCAGCACCTTGACAGGGGTCTCCCTCTATGAGCAGTTCTTC. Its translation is CASTLTGVSLYEQFF.

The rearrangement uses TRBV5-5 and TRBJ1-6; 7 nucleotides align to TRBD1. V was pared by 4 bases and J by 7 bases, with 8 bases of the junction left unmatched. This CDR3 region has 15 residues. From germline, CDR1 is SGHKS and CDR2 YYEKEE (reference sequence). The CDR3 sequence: CASSPGGTENSPLHF. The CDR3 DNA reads TGTGCCAGCAGCCCGGGGGGGACAGAAAATTCACCCCTCCACTTT.

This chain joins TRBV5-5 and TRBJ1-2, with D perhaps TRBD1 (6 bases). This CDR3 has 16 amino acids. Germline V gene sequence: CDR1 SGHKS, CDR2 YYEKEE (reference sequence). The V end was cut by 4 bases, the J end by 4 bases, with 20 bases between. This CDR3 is CASSQIRVTGGYGYTF. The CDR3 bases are TGTGCCAGCAGCCAAATCCGTGTGACAGGAGGCTATGGCTACACCTTC.

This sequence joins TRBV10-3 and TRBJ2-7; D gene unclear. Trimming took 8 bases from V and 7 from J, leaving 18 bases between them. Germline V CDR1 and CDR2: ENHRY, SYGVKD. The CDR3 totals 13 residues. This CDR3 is CAIGIGEISEQYF. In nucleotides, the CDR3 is TGTGCCATCGGAATTGGAGAAATCAGTGAGCAGTACTTC.

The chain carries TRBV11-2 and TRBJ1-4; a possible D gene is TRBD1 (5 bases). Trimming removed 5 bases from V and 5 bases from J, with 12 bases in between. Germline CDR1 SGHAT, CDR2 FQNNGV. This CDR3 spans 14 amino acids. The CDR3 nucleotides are TGTGCCAGCAGCGGGAGGGACGGGAATGAAAAACTGTTTTTT. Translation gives CASSGRDGNEKLFF.

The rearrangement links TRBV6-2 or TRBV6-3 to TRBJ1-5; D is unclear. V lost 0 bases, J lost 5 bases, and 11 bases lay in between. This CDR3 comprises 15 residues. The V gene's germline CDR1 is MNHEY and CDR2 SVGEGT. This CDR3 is CASSYSGRVDQPQHF. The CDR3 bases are TGTGCCAGCAGTTACTCGGGGAGGGTAGATCAGCCCCAGCATTTT.

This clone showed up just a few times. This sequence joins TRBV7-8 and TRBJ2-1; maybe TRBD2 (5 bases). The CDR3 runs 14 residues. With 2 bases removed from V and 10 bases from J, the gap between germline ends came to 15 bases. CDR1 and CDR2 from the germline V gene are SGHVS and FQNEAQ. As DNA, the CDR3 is TGTGCCAGCAGCTTAACTTACCGGGATCCGGAGCAGTTCTTC. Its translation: CASSLTYRDPEQFF. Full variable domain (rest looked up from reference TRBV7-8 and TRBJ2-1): GAGVSQSPRYKVAKRGQDVALRCDPISGHVSLFWYQQALGQGPEFLTYFQNEAQLDKSGLPSDRFFAERPEGSVSTLKIQRTQQEDSAVYLCASSLTYRDPEQFFGPGTRLTVL.

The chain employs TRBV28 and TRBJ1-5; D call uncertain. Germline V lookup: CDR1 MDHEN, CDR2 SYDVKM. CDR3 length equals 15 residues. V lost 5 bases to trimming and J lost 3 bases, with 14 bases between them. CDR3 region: CASSLMAGYNQPQHF. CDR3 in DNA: TGTGCCAGCAGTCTCATGGCAGGCTACAATCAGCCCCAGCATTTT. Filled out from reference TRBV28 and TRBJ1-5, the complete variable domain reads DVKVTQSSRYLVKRTGEKVFLECVQDMDHENMFWYRQDPGLGLRLIYFSYDVKMKEKGDIPEGYSVSREKKERFSLILESASTNQTSMYLCASSLMAGYNQPQHFGDGTRLSIL.

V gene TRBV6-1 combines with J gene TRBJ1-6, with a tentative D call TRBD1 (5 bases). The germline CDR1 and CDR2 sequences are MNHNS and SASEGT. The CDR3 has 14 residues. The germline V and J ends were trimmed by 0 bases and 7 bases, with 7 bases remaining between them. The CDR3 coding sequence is TGTGCCAGCAGTGAAGCACGGGGGAATTCACCCCTCCACTTT. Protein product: CASSEARGNSPLHF.

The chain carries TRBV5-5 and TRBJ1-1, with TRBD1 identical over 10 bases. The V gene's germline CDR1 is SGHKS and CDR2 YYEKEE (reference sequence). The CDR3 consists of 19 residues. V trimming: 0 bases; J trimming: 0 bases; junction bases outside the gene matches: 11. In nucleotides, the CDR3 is TGTGCCAGCAGCTTGGCCTTGACCGGGACAGGGGCTGTGAACACTGAAGCTTTCTTT. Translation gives CASSLALTGTGAVNTEAFF.

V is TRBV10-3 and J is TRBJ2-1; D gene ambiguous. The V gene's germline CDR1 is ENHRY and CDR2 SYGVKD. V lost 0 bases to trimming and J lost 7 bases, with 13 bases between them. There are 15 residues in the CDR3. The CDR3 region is CAISESMVESNEQFF. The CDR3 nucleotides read TGTGCCATCAGTGAGTCTATGGTAGAGTCGAATGAGCAGTTCTTC.

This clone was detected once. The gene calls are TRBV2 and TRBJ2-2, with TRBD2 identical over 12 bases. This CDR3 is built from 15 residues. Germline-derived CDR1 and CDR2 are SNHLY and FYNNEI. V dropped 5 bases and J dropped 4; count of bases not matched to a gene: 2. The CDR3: CASSQTSGGTGELFF. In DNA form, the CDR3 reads TGTGCCAGCAGTCAGACTAGCGGGGGCACCGGGGAGCTGTTTTTT.

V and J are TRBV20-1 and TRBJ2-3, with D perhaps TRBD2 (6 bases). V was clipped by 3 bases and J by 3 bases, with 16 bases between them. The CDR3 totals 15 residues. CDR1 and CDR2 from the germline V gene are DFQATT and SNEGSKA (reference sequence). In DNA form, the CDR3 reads TGCAGTGCTAGTTTTGCCGGGAGATTGACAGATACGCAGTATTTT. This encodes CSASFAGRLTDTQYF.

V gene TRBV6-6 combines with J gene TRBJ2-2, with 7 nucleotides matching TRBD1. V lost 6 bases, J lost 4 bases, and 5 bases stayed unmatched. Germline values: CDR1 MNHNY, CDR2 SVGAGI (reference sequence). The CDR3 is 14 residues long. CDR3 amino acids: CASSYRGGTGELFF. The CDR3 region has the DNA TGTGCCAGCAGCTACAGGGGCGGCACCGGGGAGCTGTTTTTT.

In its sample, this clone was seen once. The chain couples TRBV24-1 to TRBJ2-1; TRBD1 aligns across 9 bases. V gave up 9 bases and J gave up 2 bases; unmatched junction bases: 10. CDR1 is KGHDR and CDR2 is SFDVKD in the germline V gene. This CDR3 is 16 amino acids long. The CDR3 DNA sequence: TGTGCCACCTTATTGGACAGGGGCTATCCCTACAATGAGCAGTTCTTC. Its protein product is CATLLDRGYPYNEQFF.

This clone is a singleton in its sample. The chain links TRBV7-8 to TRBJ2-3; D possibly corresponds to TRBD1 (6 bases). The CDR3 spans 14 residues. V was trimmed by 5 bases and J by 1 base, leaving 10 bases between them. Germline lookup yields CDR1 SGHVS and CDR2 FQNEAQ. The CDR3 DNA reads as TGTGCCAGCAGCCACAGACAGGGCACAGATACGCAGTATTTT. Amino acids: CASSHRQGTDTQYF.

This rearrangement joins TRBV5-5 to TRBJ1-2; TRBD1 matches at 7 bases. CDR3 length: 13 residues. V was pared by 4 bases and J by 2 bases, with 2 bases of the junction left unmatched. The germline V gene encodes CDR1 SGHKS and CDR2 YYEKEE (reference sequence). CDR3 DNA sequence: TGTGCCAGCAGCAGGGGGCAGAACTATGGCTACACCTTC. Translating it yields CASSRGQNYGYTF.

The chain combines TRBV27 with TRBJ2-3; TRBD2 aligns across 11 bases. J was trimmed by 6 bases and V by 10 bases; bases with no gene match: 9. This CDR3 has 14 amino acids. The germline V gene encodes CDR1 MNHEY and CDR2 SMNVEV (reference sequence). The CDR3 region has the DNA TGTGCCACCAGATATAGCGGGAGGGCCGATACGCAGTATTTT. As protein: CATRYSGRADTQYF.

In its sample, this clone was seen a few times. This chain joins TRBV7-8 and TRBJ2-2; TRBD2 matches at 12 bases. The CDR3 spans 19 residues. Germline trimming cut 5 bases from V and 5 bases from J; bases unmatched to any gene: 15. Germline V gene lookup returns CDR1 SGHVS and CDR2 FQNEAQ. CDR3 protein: CASSPGPSGRALMTGELFF. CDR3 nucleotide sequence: TGTGCCAGCAGCCCAGGGCCTAGCGGGAGGGCCCTCATGACCGGGGAGCTGTTTTTT.

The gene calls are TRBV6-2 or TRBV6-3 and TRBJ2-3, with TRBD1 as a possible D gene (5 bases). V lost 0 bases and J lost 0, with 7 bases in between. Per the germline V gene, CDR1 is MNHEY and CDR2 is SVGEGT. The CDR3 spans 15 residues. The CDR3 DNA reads TGTGCCAGCAGTTACTCGACAGCTAGCACAGATACGCAGTATTTT. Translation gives CASSYSTASTDTQYF.

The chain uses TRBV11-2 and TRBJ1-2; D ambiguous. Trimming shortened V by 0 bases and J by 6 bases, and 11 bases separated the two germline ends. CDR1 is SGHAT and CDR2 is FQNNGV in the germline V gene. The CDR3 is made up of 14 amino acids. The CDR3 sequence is CASSLDKPTDGYTF. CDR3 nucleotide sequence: TGTGCCAGCAGCTTAGACAAGCCAACGGATGGCTACACCTTC.

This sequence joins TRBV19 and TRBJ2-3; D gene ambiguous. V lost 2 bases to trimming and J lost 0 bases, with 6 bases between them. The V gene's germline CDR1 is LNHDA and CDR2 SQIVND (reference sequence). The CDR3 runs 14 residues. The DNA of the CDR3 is TGTGCCAGTAGTATATTAGAGAGCACAGATACGCAGTATTTT. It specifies CASSILESTDTQYF.

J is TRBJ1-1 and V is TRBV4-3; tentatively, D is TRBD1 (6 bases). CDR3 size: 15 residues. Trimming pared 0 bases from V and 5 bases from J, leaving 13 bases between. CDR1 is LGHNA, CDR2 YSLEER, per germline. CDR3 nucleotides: TGCGCCAGCAGCCAAGACGCGCAGGGACAAACTGAAGCTTTCTTT. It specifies CASSQDAQGQTEAFF.

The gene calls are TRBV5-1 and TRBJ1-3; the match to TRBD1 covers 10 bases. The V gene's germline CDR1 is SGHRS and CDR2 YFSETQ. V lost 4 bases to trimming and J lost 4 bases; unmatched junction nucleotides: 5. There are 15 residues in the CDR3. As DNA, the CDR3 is TGCGCCAGCAGCGCCGGGACAGGGGCCGGAAACACCATATATTTT. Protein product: CASSAGTGAGNTIYF.

The CDR3 spells CARPETGGGQPQHF. CDR3 sequence (DNA): TGTGCCAGACCGGAGACAGGGGGAGGCCAGCCCCAGCATTTT. This chain connects TRBV19 to TRBJ1-5; 9 nucleotides match TRBD1. V was pared by 9 bases and J by 7 bases, with 10 bases of the junction left unmatched. The length of the CDR3 is 14 residues. Germline CDR1 reads LNHDA; CDR2 reads SQIVND (reference sequence).

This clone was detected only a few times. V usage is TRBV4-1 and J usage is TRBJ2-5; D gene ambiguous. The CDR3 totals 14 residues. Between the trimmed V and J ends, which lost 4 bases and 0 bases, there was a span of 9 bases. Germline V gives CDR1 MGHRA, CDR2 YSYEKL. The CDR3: CASSLYTNQETQYF. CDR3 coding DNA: TGCGCCAGCAGCCTTTACACAAACCAAGAGACCCAGTACTTC.